This TCR beta chain was found in a study of blood T cell repertoires in COVID-19. Study summary: Samples representing acute and convalescent COVID-19 were sourced from the United States, Italy and Spain. The analysed material was cDNA or gDNA that came from T cells, B-cell-depleted T cells, or PBMCs.

The V end was cut by 0 bases, the J end by 4 bases, with 13 bases between. The length of the CDR3 is 15 residues. Germline assignment: CDR1 SGHDT and CDR2 YYEEEE. In the authors' workflow: Nucleated cell counts were estimated from reference gene primer amplification. Sequencing used immunoSEQ multiplex PCR; TCRdb keeps in-frame clones, though not all of them. V and J calls and clone size are those listed in that table; D and trimming were worked out from the DNA. The data contain around 150,000 clones, approximately 80% of them singletons. This chain connects TRBV5-6 to TRBJ2-5; maybe TRBD1 (6 bases). The sequence was obtained from a human donor in a cohort sampled during active COVID-19. Material: peripheral blood. This chain's CDR3 is CASSLGTGKGETQYF. CDR3 coding DNA: TGTGCCAGCAGCTTGGGCACAGGGAAGGGAGAGACCCAGTACTTC.